This T cell receptor beta chain was profiled in a study of T cell responses to AZD1222 COVID-19 vaccine. The study, taken as a whole, reports: Clonal diversity was possibly underestimated, and white British individuals and females predominated among donors. No repertoire was sampled before or during the peak T cell response, only after it.

Produced via immunoSEQ multiplex PCR; TCRdb's table is partial and in-frame only. The table records 140,000 to 150,000 clones, about 88% of them present only once. Turning to this clone: Its antigen is not known.

CDR1 is MDHEN and CDR2 is SYDVKM in the germline V gene. This CDR3 region has 15 residues. Between the trimmed V and J ends, which lost 10 bases and 6 bases, there was a span of 24 bases. Sequenced material: peripheral blood, taken on day 0 of AZD1222 vaccination. The genes are TRBV28 and TRBJ1-1; weak D call: TRBD1 (5 bases). The TCR was taken from an adult in good health. The CDR3 spells CATLDSRGRDPEAFF. CDR3 bases: TGTGCCACCCTCGACAGTCGGGGCCGCGACCCTGAAGCTTTCTTT.